These 11 T cell receptor beta chains were all obtained from the same sample, sequenced in a study of blood T cell repertoires in COVID-19. The table came from immunoSEQ multiplex PCR; TCRdb's copy has only in-frame clones and leaves some out. The sample carries 90,000 to 120,000 clones, 69% recorded once. Sample: peripheral blood. These receptors all come from an older man with acute or convalescent COVID-19.

CDR3: CASSRRPGQGAFGNTIYF. CDR3 nucleotide sequence: TGTGCCAGCAGCCGAAGACCGGGACAGGGGGCTTTTGGAAACACCATATATTTT. The J gene is TRBJ1-3, the V gene TRBV2, with 12 bases that match TRBD1. Germline V gene data show CDR1 as SNHLY and CDR2 as FYNNEI. There are 18 residues in the CDR3. Losses at the gene ends were 6 bases for V and 3 bases for J; bases not matched to a gene: 12.

The chain couples TRBV6-1 to TRBJ1-2, with D uncertain. Germline lookup yields CDR1 MNHNS and CDR2 SASEGT. Deletions cut 1 base from V and 3 bases from J, with 12 bases between. This CDR3 contains 15 residues. CDR3 nucleotides: TGTGCCAGCAGTGAAGTTGCGGGTAATGACTATGGCTACACCTTC. It translates to CASSEVAGNDYGYTF.

This clone was observed a few times. The rearrangement joins TRBV3-1 (or the pseudogene TRBV3-2) to TRBJ2-5; possibly TRBD1 for D (6 bases). This CDR3 has 18 residues. CDR1 and CDR2 (germline): LGHDT, YNNKEL (reference sequence). Trimming shortened V by 4 bases and J by 0 bases, and 21 bases separated the two germline ends. The CDR3 loop is CASSPQLPNDRHQETQYF. As DNA, the CDR3 is TGTGCCAGCAGCCCTCAACTACCCAATGACAGGCACCAAGAGACCCAGTACTTC.

This clone showed up just once. The rearrangement joins TRBV6-5 to TRBJ2-6; unclear D gene. The V gene lost 5 bases and the J gene lost 0 bases, with 5 bases spanning the gap. The germline V gene encodes CDR1 MNHEY and CDR2 SVGAGI. The CDR3 totals 14 residues. The CDR3 sequence: CASSPVSGANVLTF. CDR3 coding DNA: TGTGCCAGCAGTCCCGTCTCTGGGGCCAACGTCCTGACTTTC.

The gene calls are TRBV12-3 or TRBV12-4 and TRBJ1-6; no firm D call. This CDR3 region has 13 residues. Trimming removed 6 bases from V and 7 bases from J, with 10 bases in between. CDR3 residues: CASSLVENSPLHF. Written as DNA, the CDR3 is TGTGCCAGCAGCCTCGTAGAGAATTCACCCCTCCACTTT.

This chain joins TRBV19 and TRBJ2-5; D is perhaps TRBD1 (5 bases). The CDR3 sequence is 14 residues long. The V and J ends lost 3 bases and 3 bases respectively, with 11 bases between them. Germline assignment: CDR1 LNHDA and CDR2 SQIVND (reference sequence). As DNA, the CDR3 is TGTGCCAGTAGTATCCAGGGCTATAAAGAGACCCAGTACTTC. Protein product: CASSIQGYKETQYF.

The gene calls are TRBV4-3 and TRBJ2-7; 7 bases map to TRBD2. Germline assignment: CDR1 LGHNA and CDR2 YSLEER. The V gene end was trimmed by 3 bases and the J gene end by 3 bases; junction bases not matched to a gene: 8. This CDR3 has 15 amino acids. CDR3 DNA sequence: TGCGCCAGCAGCCACCAATCTAGCGGACGCTACGAGCAGTACTTC. Residues: CASSHQSSGRYEQYF.

This chain links TRBV15 with TRBJ2-1; TRBD1 agrees at 10 bases. Per the germline V gene, CDR1 is LNHNV and CDR2 is YYDKDF (reference sequence). J was trimmed by 9 bases and V by 4 bases; bases with no gene match: 15. There are 17 residues in the CDR3. DNA for the CDR3: TGTGCCACCAGCAAACGACAGGGGGCTCTTGTAGACGGTGAGCAGTTCTTC. Its protein product is CATSKRQGALVDGEQFF.

This clone was picked up one time. J is TRBJ2-7 and V is TRBV7-8; 8 nucleotides agree with TRBD1. CDR1 SGHVS and CDR2 FQNEAQ come from the germline V gene. Germline trimming cut 5 bases from V and 1 base from J; bases unmatched to any gene: 4. The CDR3 is 14 residues long. CDR3 nucleotide sequence: TGTGCCAGCAGCCCAGGGGGCGTATCCTACGAGCAGTACTTC. It translates to CASSPGGVSYEQYF.

The chain recombines TRBV18 with TRBJ2-1, with a weak D call TRBD2 (5 bases). The CDR3 totals 12 residues. V was clipped by 8 bases and J by 5 bases, with 10 bases between them. CDR1 is KGHSH, CDR2 LQKENI, per germline. Here the CDR3 DNA reads TGTGCCAGCGAAGGAGGCAACAATGAGCAGTTCTTC. Its protein product is CASEGGNNEQFF.

The chain couples TRBV10-3 to TRBJ2-4; TRBD2 might be the D (6 bases). V was cut by 6 bases and J by 7 bases, with 10 bases left in between. Germline CDR1 ENHRY, CDR2 SYGVKD. This CDR3 has 12 amino acids. The CDR3 loop reads CAISPAGNIQYF. DNA for the CDR3: TGTGCCATCAGCCCCGCGGGGAACATTCAGTACTTC.